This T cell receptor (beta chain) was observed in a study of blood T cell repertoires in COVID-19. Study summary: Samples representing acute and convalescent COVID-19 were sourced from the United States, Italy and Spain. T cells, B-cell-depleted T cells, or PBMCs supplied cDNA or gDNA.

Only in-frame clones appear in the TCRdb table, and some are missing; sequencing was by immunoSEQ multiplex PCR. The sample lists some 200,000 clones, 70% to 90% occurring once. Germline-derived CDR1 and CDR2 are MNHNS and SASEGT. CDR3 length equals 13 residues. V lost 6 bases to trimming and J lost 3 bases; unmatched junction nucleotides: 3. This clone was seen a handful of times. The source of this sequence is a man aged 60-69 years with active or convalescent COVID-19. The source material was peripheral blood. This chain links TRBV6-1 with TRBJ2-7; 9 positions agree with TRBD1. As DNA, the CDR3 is TGTGCCAGCAGCCGGGACAGGGACTACGAGCAGTACTTC. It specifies CASSRDRDYEQYF.